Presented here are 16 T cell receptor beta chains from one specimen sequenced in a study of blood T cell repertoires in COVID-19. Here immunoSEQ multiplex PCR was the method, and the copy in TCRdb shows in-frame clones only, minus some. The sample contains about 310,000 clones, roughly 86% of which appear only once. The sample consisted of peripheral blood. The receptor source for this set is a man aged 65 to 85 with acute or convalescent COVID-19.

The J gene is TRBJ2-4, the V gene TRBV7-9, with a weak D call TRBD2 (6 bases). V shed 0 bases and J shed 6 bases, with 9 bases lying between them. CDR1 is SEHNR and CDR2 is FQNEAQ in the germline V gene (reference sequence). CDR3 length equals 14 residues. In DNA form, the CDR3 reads TGTGCCAGCAGCTTAGCCGGGACTCCAAACATTCAGTACTTC. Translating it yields CASSLAGTPNIQYF.

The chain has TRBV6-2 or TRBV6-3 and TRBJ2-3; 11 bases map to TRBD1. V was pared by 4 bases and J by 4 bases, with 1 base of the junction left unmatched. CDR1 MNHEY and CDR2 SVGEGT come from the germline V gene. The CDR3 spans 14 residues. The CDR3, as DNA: TGTGCCAGCAGTTGGGGACAGGGGGCAGATACGCAGTATTTT. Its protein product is CASSWGQGADTQYF.

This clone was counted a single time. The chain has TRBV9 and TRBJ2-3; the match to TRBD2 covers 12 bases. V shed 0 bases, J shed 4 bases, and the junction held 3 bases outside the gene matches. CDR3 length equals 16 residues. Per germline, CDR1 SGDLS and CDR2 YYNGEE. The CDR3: CASSVGGLAGSDTQYF. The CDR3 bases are TGTGCCAGCAGCGTAGGCGGACTAGCGGGATCAGATACGCAGTATTTT.

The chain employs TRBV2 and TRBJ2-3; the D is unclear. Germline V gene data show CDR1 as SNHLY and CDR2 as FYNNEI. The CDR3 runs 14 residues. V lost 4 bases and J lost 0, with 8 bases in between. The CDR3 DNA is TGTGCCAGCAGTGGTCTTACTAGCACAGATACGCAGTATTTT. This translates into CASSGLTSTDTQYF.

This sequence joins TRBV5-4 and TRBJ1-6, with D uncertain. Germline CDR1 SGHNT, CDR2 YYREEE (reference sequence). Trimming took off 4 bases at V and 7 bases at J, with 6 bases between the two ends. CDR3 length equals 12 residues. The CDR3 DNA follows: TGTGCCAGCAGCGAGCAAAATTCACCCCTCCACTTT. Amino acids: CASSEQNSPLHF.

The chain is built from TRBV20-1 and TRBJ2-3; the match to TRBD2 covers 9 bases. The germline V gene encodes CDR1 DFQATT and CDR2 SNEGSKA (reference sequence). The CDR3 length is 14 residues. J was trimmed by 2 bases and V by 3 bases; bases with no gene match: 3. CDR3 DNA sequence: TGCAGTGCTAGTGCTAGCGGGGTCACAGATACGCAGTATTTT. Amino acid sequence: CSASASGVTDTQYF.

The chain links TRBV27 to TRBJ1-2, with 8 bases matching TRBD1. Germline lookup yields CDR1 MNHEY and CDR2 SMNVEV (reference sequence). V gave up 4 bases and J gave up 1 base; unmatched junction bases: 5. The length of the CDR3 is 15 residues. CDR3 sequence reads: CASSYRQGFNYGYTF. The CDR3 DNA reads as TGTGCCAGCAGTTATCGACAGGGGTTTAACTATGGCTACACCTTC.

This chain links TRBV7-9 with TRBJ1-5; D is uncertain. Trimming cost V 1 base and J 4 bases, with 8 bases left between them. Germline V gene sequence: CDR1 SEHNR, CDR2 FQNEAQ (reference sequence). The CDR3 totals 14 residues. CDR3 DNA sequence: TGTGCCAGCAGCTTAGATGTGTCAAATCAGCCCCAGCATTTT. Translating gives CASSLDVSNQPQHF. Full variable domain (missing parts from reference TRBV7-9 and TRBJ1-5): DTGVSQNPRHKITKRGQNVTFRCDPISEHNRLYWYRQTLGQGPEFLTYFQNEAQLEKSRLLSDRFSAERPKGSFSTLEIQRTEQGDSAMYLCASSLDVSNQPQHFGDGTRLSIL.

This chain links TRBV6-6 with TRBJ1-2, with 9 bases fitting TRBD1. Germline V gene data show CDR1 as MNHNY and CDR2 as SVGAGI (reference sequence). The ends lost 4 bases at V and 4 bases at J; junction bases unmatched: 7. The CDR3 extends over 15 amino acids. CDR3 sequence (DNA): TGTGCCAGCAGTTCAGGACAGGGGAGGGTCTATGGCTACACCTTC. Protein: CASSSGQGRVYGYTF.

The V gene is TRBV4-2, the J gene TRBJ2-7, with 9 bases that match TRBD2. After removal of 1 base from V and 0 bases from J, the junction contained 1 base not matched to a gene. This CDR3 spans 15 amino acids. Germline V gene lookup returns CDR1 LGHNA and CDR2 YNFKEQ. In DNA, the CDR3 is TGTGCCAGCAGCCAAGCGACTAGCGGCTCCTACGAGCAGTACTTC. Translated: CASSQATSGSYEQYF.

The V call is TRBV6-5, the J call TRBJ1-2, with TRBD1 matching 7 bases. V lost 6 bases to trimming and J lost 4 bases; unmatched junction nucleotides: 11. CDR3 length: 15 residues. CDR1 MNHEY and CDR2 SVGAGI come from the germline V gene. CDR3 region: CASSSTGIPLYGYTF. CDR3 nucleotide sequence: TGTGCCAGCAGCTCGACAGGGATCCCCCTCTATGGCTACACCTTC.

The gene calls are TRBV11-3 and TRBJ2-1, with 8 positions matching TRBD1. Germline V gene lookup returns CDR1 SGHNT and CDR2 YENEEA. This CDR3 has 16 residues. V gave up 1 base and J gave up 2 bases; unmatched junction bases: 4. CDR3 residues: CASSLGQGAPYNEQFF. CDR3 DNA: TGTGCCAGCAGCTTAGGGCAGGGGGCGCCCTACAATGAGCAGTTCTTC.

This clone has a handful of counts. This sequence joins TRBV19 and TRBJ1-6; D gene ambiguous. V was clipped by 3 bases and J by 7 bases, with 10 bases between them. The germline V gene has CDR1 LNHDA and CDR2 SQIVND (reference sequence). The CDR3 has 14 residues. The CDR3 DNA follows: TGTGCCAGTAGTATGCGCGGCCTAAATTCACCCCTCCACTTT. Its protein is CASSMRGLNSPLHF.

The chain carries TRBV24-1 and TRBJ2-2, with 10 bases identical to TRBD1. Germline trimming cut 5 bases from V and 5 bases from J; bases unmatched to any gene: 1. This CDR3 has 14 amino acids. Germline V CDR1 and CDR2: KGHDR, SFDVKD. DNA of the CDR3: TGTGCCACCAGTGGGACAGGGGGGACCGGGGAGCTGTTTTTT. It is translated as CATSGTGGTGELFF.

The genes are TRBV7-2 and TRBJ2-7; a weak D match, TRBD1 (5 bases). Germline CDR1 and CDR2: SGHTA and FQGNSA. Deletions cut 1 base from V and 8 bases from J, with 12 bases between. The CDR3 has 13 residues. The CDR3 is CASSLGGTGKQYF. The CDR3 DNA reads TGTGCCAGCAGCTTAGGGGGCACAGGCAAGCAGTACTTC.

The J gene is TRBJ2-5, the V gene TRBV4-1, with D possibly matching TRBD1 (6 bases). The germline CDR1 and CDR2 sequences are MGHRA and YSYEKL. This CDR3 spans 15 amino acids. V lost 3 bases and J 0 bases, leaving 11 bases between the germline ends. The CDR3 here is CASSHQDSYQETQYF. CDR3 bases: TGCGCCAGCAGCCACCAGGACAGCTACCAAGAGACCCAGTACTTC.